This entry describes one T cell receptor beta chain. Since no conserved phenylalanine or tryptophan closes the CDR3, a read error is the likely cause. The data were obtained in a study of shared clonotypes between healthy human individuals. Germline loops: CDR1 LNHDA, CDR2 SQIVND (reference sequence). Trimming left V 1 base short and J 3 bases short, with 16 bases between. The CDR3 consists of 16 residues. Adult Caucasians living in Nashville, Tennessee made up all of the donors. Assay runs were performed at deep level. The authors ran unsorted PBMC replicate PCRs on 250 to 350 ng DNA, about 31,000 T cell genomes. The method was immunoSEQ multiplex PCR; TCRdb's version includes in-frame clones alone and lacks a portion of them. The table lists about 490,000 clones, 79% of them singletons.

The V call is TRBV19, the J call TRBJ2-7; D unclear. Material: PBMCs. This TCR came from a woman in her forties in good health. Some clones in this sample may be carry-over from other donors' samples. The CDR3 nucleotides read TGTGCCAGTAGTATAGTCGGCCGGCGGACCTTCTACGAGCAGTACTTA. Translating it yields CASSIVGRRTFYEQYL.